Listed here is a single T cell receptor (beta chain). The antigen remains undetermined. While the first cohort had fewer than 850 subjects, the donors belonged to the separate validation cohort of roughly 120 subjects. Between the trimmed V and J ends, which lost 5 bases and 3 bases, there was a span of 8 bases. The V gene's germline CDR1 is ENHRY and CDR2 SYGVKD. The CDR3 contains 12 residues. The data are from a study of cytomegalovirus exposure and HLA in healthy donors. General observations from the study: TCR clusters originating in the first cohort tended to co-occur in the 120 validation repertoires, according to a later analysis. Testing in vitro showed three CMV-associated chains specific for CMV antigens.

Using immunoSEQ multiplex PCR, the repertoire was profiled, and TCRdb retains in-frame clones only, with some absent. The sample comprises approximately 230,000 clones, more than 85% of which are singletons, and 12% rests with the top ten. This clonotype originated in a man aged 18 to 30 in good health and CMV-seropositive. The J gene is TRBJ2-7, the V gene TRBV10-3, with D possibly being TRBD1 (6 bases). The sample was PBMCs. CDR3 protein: CAISLQGYEQYF. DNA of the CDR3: TGTGCCATCAGTCTACAGGGCTACGAGCAGTACTTC.